The 17 T cell receptor beta chains in this list originate from one sample, sequenced in a study of chemoradiotherapy in HPV16-positive cancers. Sequenced by immunoSEQ multiplex PCR; TCRdb stores in-frame clones only, minus some. The sample holds some 17,000 clones; around 92% are singletons and the top ten take less than 2.5%. Sequences were derived from blood, sampled from a patient who underwent chemoradiotherapy. These receptors all stem from a human donor with HPV-associated anogenital cancer.

CDR3 coding DNA: TGTGCCAGCAGTCTCGACGCGAACACCGGGGAGCTGTTTTTT. It translates to CASSLDANTGELFF. V and J are TRBV6-1 and TRBJ2-2; D remains unclear. CDR1 is MNHNS, CDR2 SASEGT, per germline. V gave up 5 bases and J gave up 0 bases, with 7 bases separating them. The CDR3 extends over 14 amino acids.

The chain employs TRBV7-9 and TRBJ1-2; D gene ambiguous. Trimming left V 5 bases short and J 3 bases short, with 7 bases between. The V gene's germline CDR1 is SEHNR and CDR2 FQNEAQ (reference sequence). The CDR3 is made up of 12 amino acids. CDR3 sequence (DNA): TGTGCCAGCAGCCCGGACTACTATGGCTACACCTTC. As protein: CASSPDYYGYTF. The complete variable domain, with remaining parts taken from reference TRBV7-9 and TRBJ1-2, reads DTGVSQNPRHKITKRGQNVTFRCDPISEHNRLYWYRQTLGQGPEFLTYFQNEAQLEKSRLLSDRFSAERPKGSFSTLEIQRTEQGDSAMYLCASSPDYYGYTFGSGTRLTVV.

The rearrangement links TRBV5-4 to TRBJ2-1; D tentatively fits TRBD1 or TRBD2 (6 bases each). Germline V gene data show CDR1 as SGHNT and CDR2 as YYREEE (reference sequence). This CDR3 has 13 amino acids. Trimming took off 2 bases at V and 8 bases at J, with 11 bases between the two ends. CDR3 region: CASSFMGGHEQFF. For the CDR3, the DNA is TGTGCCAGCAGCTTCATGGGGGGCCATGAGCAGTTCTTC.

The gene calls are TRBV15 and TRBJ2-3, with 8 bases matching TRBD1. The CDR3 extends over 14 amino acids. Germline-derived CDR1 and CDR2 are LNHNV and YYDKDF (reference sequence). J was trimmed by 4 bases and V by 3 bases; bases with no gene match: 3. The CDR3 here is CATSRGQASDTQYF. The DNA of the CDR3 is TGTGCCACCAGCAGGGGACAGGCCTCAGATACGCAGTATTTT.

This chain links TRBV6-6 with TRBJ2-2, with 11 bases matching TRBD1. The length of the CDR3 is 15 residues. V was pared by 6 bases and J by 4 bases, with 4 bases of the junction left unmatched. Germline CDR1 is MNHNY and CDR2 is SVGAGI (reference sequence). CDR3 amino acids: CASSLGQGGTGELFF. The CDR3 DNA reads TGTGCCAGCAGCTTGGGACAGGGGGGCACCGGGGAGCTGTTTTTT.

V and J are TRBV4-2 and TRBJ2-1, with 8 bases matching TRBD2. Germline V gives CDR1 LGHNA, CDR2 YNFKEQ. CDR3 size: 16 residues. The trim removed 0 bases at V and 1 base at J, leaving 2 bases unmatched. CDR3 region: CASSQDGTRSYNEQFF. The DNA for the CDR3 is TGTGCCAGCAGCCAAGATGGGACTAGATCCTACAATGAGCAGTTCTTC.

The chain links TRBV11-2 to TRBJ2-7; 7 nucleotides line up with TRBD2. Germline V gene data show CDR1 as SGHAT and CDR2 as FQNNGV. The CDR3 has 15 residues. V lost 5 bases to trimming and J lost 3 bases; unmatched junction nucleotides: 10. CDR3 nucleotides: TGTGCCAGCAGCCCCGCCGGAAGGGAGGGCTACGAGCAGTACTTC. It is translated as CASSPAGREGYEQYF.

The chain has TRBV7-9 and TRBJ2-5; 11 bases fit TRBD2. Germline V lookup: CDR1 SEHNR, CDR2 FQNEAQ (reference sequence). The V gene end was trimmed by 0 bases and the J gene end by 4 bases; junction bases not matched to a gene: 4. CDR3 length: 16 amino acids. CDR3 region: CASSLAGTSGRETQYF. CDR3 bases: TGTGCCAGCAGCTTAGCCGGGACTAGCGGAAGAGAGACCCAGTACTTC.

This chain connects TRBV7-9 to TRBJ2-3; D is ambiguous. V dropped 2 bases and J dropped 3 bases, with 9 bases sitting between them. Germline V gives CDR1 SEHNR, CDR2 FQNEAQ (reference sequence). The CDR3 length is 14 residues. The DNA of the CDR3 is TGTGCCAGCAGCTTATCAGTCGAGACAGATACGCAGTATTTT. Its translation is CASSLSVETDTQYF.

The chain carries TRBV18 and TRBJ2-6, with D tentatively TRBD1 or TRBD2 (5 bases each). This CDR3 is built from 16 residues. Germline-derived CDR1 and CDR2 are KGHSH and LQKENI. Between the trimmed V and J ends, which lost 4 bases and 4 bases, there was a span of 14 bases. DNA for the CDR3: TGTGCCAGCTCACTGGTCGAGGGGTTGGGGGCCAACGTCCTGACTTTC. Translated, it gives CASSLVEGLGANVLTF. The entire variable domain, with the rest obtained from reference TRBV18 and TRBJ2-6, is as follows: NAGVMQNPRHLVRRRGQEARLRCSPMKGHSHVYWYRQLPEEGLKFMVYLQKENIIDESGMPKERFSAEFPKEGPSILRIQQVVRGDSAAYFCASSLVEGLGANVLTFGAGSRLTVL.

As regards this clone: Compared with germline, one end of the junction differs, possibly owing to a read error. The rearrangement joins TRBV7-2 to TRBJ1-2; tentative D call: TRBD1 (6 bases). The CDR3 runs to 12 residues. Germline assignment: CDR1 SGHTA and CDR2 FQGNSA. The CDR3 region has the DNA TGTGCCAGCAGCCAGCCCCCGGGACATACGTTTTTC. Protein: CASSQPPGHTFF.

The chain combines TRBV6-1 with TRBJ1-5, with D possibly matching TRBD1 (6 bases). V lost 9 bases and J 0 bases, leaving 15 bases between the germline ends. Germline V lookup: CDR1 MNHNS, CDR2 SASEGT. CDR3 length equals 15 residues. CDR3 protein: CASLGGFYSNQPQHF. Here the CDR3 DNA reads TGTGCCAGTCTGGGGGGCTTCTATAGCAATCAGCCCCAGCATTTT.

This rearrangement joins TRBV4-2 to TRBJ1-4, with TRBD1 matching over 7 bases. Trimming took 1 base from V and 7 from J; bases not matched to a gene: 3. CDR1 and CDR2 from the germline V gene are LGHNA and YNFKEQ. The CDR3 contains 14 residues. The CDR3 spells CASSQAGGGEKLFF. The DNA of the CDR3 is TGTGCCAGCAGCCAAGCAGGGGGAGGTGAAAAACTGTTTTTT.

V gene TRBV19 combines with J gene TRBJ2-7; TRBD1 is a possible D gene (6 bases). The CDR3 runs to 13 residues. From germline, CDR1 is LNHDA and CDR2 SQIVND (reference sequence). V lost 6 bases and J 2 bases, leaving 11 bases between the germline ends. Here the CDR3 DNA reads TGTGCCAGTAGCCCGGGACACCCCTACGAGCAGTACTTC. This codes for CASSPGHPYEQYF.

The CDR3 here is CASSSVNSYEQYF. CDR3 DNA: TGCGCCAGCAGCTCGGTTAACTCCTACGAGCAGTACTTC. V and J are TRBV5-1 and TRBJ2-7; D not resolved. V lost 3 bases and J lost 0, with 7 bases in between. This CDR3 has 13 residues. CDR1 and CDR2 (germline): SGHRS, YFSETQ.

The gene calls are TRBV4-1 and TRBJ2-1; D is possibly TRBD2 (6 bases). The germline V and J ends were trimmed by 4 bases and 9 bases, with 10 bases remaining between them. This CDR3 spans 12 amino acids. The germline CDR1 and CDR2 sequences are MGHRA and YSYEKL. The CDR3 coding sequence is TGCGCCAGCAGCCCCGGGGGAGGTGAGCAGTTCTTC. Encoded protein: CASSPGGGEQFF.

The genes are TRBV21-1 and TRBJ1-2; TRBD1 is the table's D call, not checked against the DNA. TRBV21-1 has pseudogene status. The CDR3 loop spans 16 amino acids. CDR3 residues: CASSKPRDREPHGYTF. The CDR3 coding sequence is TGTGCCAGCAGCAAACCCCGGGACAGGGAACCGCATGGCTACACCTTC.